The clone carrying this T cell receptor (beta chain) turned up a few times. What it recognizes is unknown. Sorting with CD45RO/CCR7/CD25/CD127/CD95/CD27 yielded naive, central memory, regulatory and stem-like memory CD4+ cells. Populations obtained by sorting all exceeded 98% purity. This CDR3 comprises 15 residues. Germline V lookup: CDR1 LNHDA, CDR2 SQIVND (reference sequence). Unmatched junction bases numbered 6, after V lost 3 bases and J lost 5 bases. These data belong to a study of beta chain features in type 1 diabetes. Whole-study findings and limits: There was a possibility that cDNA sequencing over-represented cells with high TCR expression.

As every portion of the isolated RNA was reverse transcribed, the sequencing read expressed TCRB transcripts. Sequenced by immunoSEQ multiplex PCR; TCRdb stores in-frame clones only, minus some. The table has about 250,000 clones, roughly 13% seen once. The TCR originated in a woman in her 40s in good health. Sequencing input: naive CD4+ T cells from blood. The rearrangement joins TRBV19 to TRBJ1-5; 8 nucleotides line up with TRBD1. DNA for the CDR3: TGTGCCAGTAGTATCCGGACAGGGAGTCATCAGCCCCAGCATTTT. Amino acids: CASSIRTGSHQPQHF. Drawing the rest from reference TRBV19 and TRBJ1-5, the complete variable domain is DGGITQSPKYLFRKEGQNVTLSCEQNLNHDAMYWYRQDPGQGLRLIYYSQIVNDFQKGDIAEGYSVSREKKESFPLTVTSAQKNPTAFYLCASSIRTGSHQPQHFGDGTRLSIL.